This entry lists 12 T cell receptor beta chains sequenced from one sample in a study of read filtering for tumor transcriptome and immune sequencing. The library was built from around 380 ng RNA with molecular barcoded adaptors for alpha/delta and beta/gamma chains. From the reads, TCRdb called clonotypes with MiXCR, one entry per CDR3 protein. The sample contains 20,000 to 25,000 distinct CDR3 sequences, roughly 13% of which appear only once. Source material: a population of CD138-negative cells sorted from bone marrow. Receptors originate from a donor aged 40 or older with multiple myeloma.

This clonotype occurred many times. This rearrangement joins TRBV10-3 to TRBJ2-1; 9 bases fit TRBD2. Germline V CDR1 and CDR2: ENHRY, SYGVKD. This CDR3 has 15 amino acids. The ends lost 3 bases at V and 5 bases at J; junction bases unmatched: 5. The DNA of the CDR3 is TGTGCCATCAGTGATGCGGGAGGGCCCAACAATGAGCAGTTCTTC. Its translation: CAISDAGGPNNEQFF.

The sample holds many counts of this clonotype. The chain's CDR3 is CSAPARATGELFF. Here the CDR3 DNA reads TGCAGTGCTCCAGCTAGAGCCACCGGGGAGCTGTTTTTT. This chain joins TRBV20-1 and TRBJ2-2; D is unresolved. The CDR3 contains 13 residues. Trimming took 5 bases from V and 4 from J, leaving 11 bases between them. CDR1 and CDR2 (germline): DFQATT, SNEGSKA (reference sequence).

This clonotype was observed at least ten times. The CDR3 coding sequence is TGTGCCATCAAGGGGGGTTGGAACACTGAAGCTTTCTTT. It codes for CAIKGGWNTEAFF. The gene calls are TRBV6-5 and TRBJ1-1, with TRBD1 as a possible D gene (6 bases). This CDR3 is built from 13 residues. V was clipped by 10 bases and J by 1 base, with 13 bases between them. Germline V gene sequence: CDR1 MNHEY, CDR2 SVGAGI.

This clonotype came up a few times. The conserved final phenylalanine or tryptophan is absent from the CDR3, which likely points to a read error. The chain joins TRBV5-1 to TRBJ2-5; D may be TRBD1 or TRBD2 (5 bases each). Trimming took 0 bases from V and 5 from J, leaving 14 bases between them. The CDR3 runs 15 residues. Germline V gene lookup returns CDR1 SGHRS and CDR2 YFSETQ. CDR3 bases: TGCGCCAGCAGCTTGGCAGGGTACGGGGAGGAGACCCAGTACCTC. Encoded protein: CASSLAGYGEETQYL.

This clonotype appeared many times. The V call is TRBV4-2, the J call TRBJ2-7, with a tentative D call TRBD2 (6 bases). Trimming left V 1 base short and J 2 bases short, with 12 bases between. Germline CDR1 reads LGHNA; CDR2 reads YNFKEQ. The CDR3 covers 15 residues. The CDR3: CASSQVLGGAYEQYF. The CDR3 coding sequence is TGTGCCAGCAGCCAAGTATTGGGCGGGGCCTACGAGCAGTACTTC.

There are many counts of this clonotype. CDR3 DNA sequence: TGCGCCAGCAGCCTAATGACAAGCACAGATACGCAGTATTTT. Translating gives CASSLMTSTDTQYF. J is TRBJ2-3 and V is TRBV5-1; D remains ambiguous. Trimming removed 4 bases at V and 0 bases at J, with 9 bases between. CDR1 is SGHRS, CDR2 YFSETQ, per germline. The CDR3 length is 14 residues. Full variable domain (rest looked up from reference TRBV5-1 and TRBJ2-3): KAGVTQTPRYLIKTRGQQVTLSCSPISGHRSVSWYQQTPGQGLQFLFEYFSETQRNKGNFPGRFSGRQFSNSRSEMNVSTLELGDSALYLCASSLMTSTDTQYFGPGTRLTVL.

This clonotype was observed a few times. Possible read error: a much larger clone is one base away. The chain uses TRBV28 and TRBJ1-2; D is perhaps TRBD1 (6 bases). CDR1 MDHEN and CDR2 SYDVKM come from the germline V gene. The CDR3 runs to 14 residues. The CDR3 spells CASGLGGQDYGYTF. The DNA of the CDR3 is TGTGCCAGCGGTTTAGGGGGACAAGACTATGGCTACACCTTC.

This clonotype occurred many times. The rearrangement joins TRBV12-3 or TRBV12-4 to TRBJ1-5; 7 bases map to TRBD1. CDR3 length: 15 amino acids. With V trimmed by 3 bases and J by 3 bases, 5 bases remained unmatched. The CDR3 reads CASSLGGQNNQPQHF. The CDR3 DNA is TGTGCCAGCAGTTTGGGGGGACAGAACAATCAGCCCCAGCATTTT.

This clonotype was seen repeatedly, ten times or more. V is TRBV20-1 and J is TRBJ2-4; 10 bases are a match to TRBD1. The length of the CDR3 is 17 residues. J lost 2 bases, V lost 5 bases, and 12 bases had no gene match. Looked up from germline, CDR1 is DFQATT and CDR2 is SNEGSKA (reference sequence). The CDR3 loop is CSAPPRSGQGPKNIQYF. Here the CDR3 DNA reads TGCAGTGCTCCACCCAGATCGGGACAGGGGCCCAAAAACATTCAGTACTTC.

Ten or more counts support this clonotype. No DNA is shown, since the ends of the CDR3 on it are uncertain; the CDR3 is the one TCRdb lists. This chain uses TRBV28 with TRBJ2-7. Including both end residues, the CDR3 is 13 amino acids long. Germline loops: CDR1 MDHEN, CDR2 SYDVKM. CDR3 sequence reads: CASSTSSAYEQYF.

The rearrangement joins TRBV2 to TRBJ1-1; 10 bases match TRBD1. CDR3 length: 16 amino acids. V shed 3 bases, J shed 1 base, and the junction held 5 bases outside the gene matches. Germline V gene lookup returns CDR1 SNHLY and CDR2 FYNNEI. The CDR3 nucleotides read TGTGCCAGCAGTGAGGGACAGGGGTGGACGAACACTGAAGCTTTCTTT. This sequence encodes CASSEGQGWTNTEAFF.

V usage is TRBV20-1 and J usage is TRBJ2-5; possible D gene TRBD1, 6 bases. Germline loops: CDR1 DFQATT, CDR2 SNEGSKA (reference sequence). The germline V and J ends were trimmed by 1 base and 1 base, with 13 bases remaining between them. The CDR3 loop spans 15 amino acids. As DNA, the CDR3 is TGCAGTGCTAGAGGTCAGACAGGAACCCAAGAGACCCAGTACTTC. It specifies CSARGQTGTQETQYF.